These T cell receptor beta chains were read from a single sample in a study of blood T cell repertoires in COVID-19. Assay: immunoSEQ multiplex PCR; the TCRdb copy retains only in-frame clones and omits some. The repertoire has hundreds of thousands of clones, 87% of them found once; the top ten carry over 1.5%. Source material: PBMCs or T cells enriched from blood (not recorded which). The receptors originated from a woman under 30 with acute COVID-19. The CDR3 runs from the conserved cysteine through the conserved F or W. Each record gives: J gene, V gene, clone size, D gene, CDR3 DNA, CDR3 protein. The D gene is left open where the match is weak. Some rows mark clone size as missing; the rest say once, few, many or name a class of expanded clone.

>TRBJ2-1|TRBV2|-|TRBD1
TGTGCCAGCAGTTTTAGGACAGGGTACGATGAGCAGTTCTTC
CASSFRTGYDEQFF
>TRBJ2-2|TRBV6-2/TRBV6-3|-|-
TGTGCCAGCAGCTCCCTTTGGGGAGGCACCGGGGAGCTGTTTTTT
CASSSLWGGTGELFF
>TRBJ2-4|TRBV5-1|once|-
TGCGCCAGCAGCTTGTCCCCCCAGGTAGCCAAAAACATTCAGTACTTC
CASSLSPQVAKNIQYF
>TRBJ1-5|TRBV25-1|-|-
TGTGCCAGCAGTGAAGGGAAGGGGAATCAGCCCCAGCATTTT
CASSEGKGNQPQHF
>TRBJ1-3|TRBV7-2|-|-
TGTGCCAGCAGCTTAGTTCCAGGGGCGTCTGGAAACACCATATATTTT
CASSLVPGASGNTIYF
>TRBJ2-5|TRBV4-3|-|TRBD2
TGCGCCAGCAGCCAAGCAAGGGGAGGGCAGGAGACCCAGTACTTC
CASSQARGGQETQYF
>TRBJ1-4|TRBV6-1|many|TRBD1
TGTGCCAGCAGTGAAGCGCAGACAGGGTCTGCAACTAATGAAAAACTGTTTTTT
CASSEAQTGSATNEKLFF
>TRBJ2-7|TRBV3-1/TRBV3-2|-|TRBD2
TGTGCCAGCAGCCAAAGCGGGAGTACGTACGAGCAGTACTTC
CASSQSGSTYEQYF
>TRBJ2-2|TRBV11-3|-|TRBD2
TGTGCCAGCAGCTTAGGGACTAGCGGGAGCACCGGGGAGCTGTTTTTT
CASSLGTSGSTGELFF
>TRBJ2-7|TRBV28|-|-
TGTGCCAGCAGTTTCGGACAGGGGGCTACTAGCGGGACCTCCTACGAGCAGTACTTC
CASSFGQGATSGTSYEQYF
>TRBJ2-7|TRBV18|-|-
TGTGCCAGCTCTCGGGAACCCGCGGGGCTTTCCTACGAGCAGTACTTC
CASSREPAGLSYEQYF
>TRBJ1-6|TRBV21-1|-|-
TGTGCCAGCAGCAAATCCACCGGGACAGGGTCTTTTTCACCCCTCCACTTT
CASSKSTGTGSFSPLHF
>TRBJ1-6|TRBV10-3|few|-
TGTGCCATTAACAGGGAGGGGAAAAATTCACCCCTCCACTTT
CAINREGKNSPLHF
>TRBJ1-2|TRBV6-5|once|TRBD1
TGTGCCAGCAGCGAGACAGGGAACTATGGCTACACCTTC
CASSETGNYGYTF
>TRBJ1-2|TRBV19|-|-
TGTGCCAGTAGTCCCAAAGAAGCTTATGGCTACACCTTC
CASSPKEAYGYTF
>TRBJ1-1|TRBV25-1|-|TRBD1
TGTGCCAGCAGTGCGGGGACAGGGGATATGAGAATGAACACTGAAGCTTTCTTT
CASSAGTGDMRMNTEAFF
>TRBJ2-1|TRBV5-5|-|-
TGTGCCAGCAGCCAACTATACAATGAGCAGTTCTTC
CASSQLYNEQFF
>TRBJ2-7|TRBV30|-|TRBD2
TGTGCCTCCAGCGGGAGCCCCTACGAGCAGTACTTC
CASSGSPYEQYF
>TRBJ2-7|TRBV3-1/TRBV3-2|-|-
TGTGCCAGCAGCCAGGACTGGGGATCTTACGAGCAGTACTTC
CASSQDWGSYEQYF
>TRBJ1-4|TRBV5-1|few|TRBD1
TGCGCCAGCACCGCGACAGGGATTAATGAAAAACTGTTTTTT
CASTATGINEKLFF
>TRBJ2-1|TRBV27|-|-
TGTGCCAGCAGTTTTAACAATGAGCAGTTCTTC
CASSFNNEQFF
>TRBJ2-1|TRBV12-5|-|TRBD1
TGTGCTAGTGGTTCCAGGACAGGGTCTTCCTACAATGAGCAGTTCTTC
CASGSRTGSSYNEQFF
>TRBJ2-2|TRBV18|-|TRBD2
TGTGCCAGCTCACAGCCGGGGGGGGAAGAGACGGCGAACACCGGGGAGCTGTTTTTT
CASSQPGGEETANTGELFF
>TRBJ2-7|TRBV3-1/TRBV3-2|-|-
TGTGCCAGCAGCCAAGGTGTGGCACAGAGATCCTACGAGCAGTACTTC
CASSQGVAQRSYEQYF
>TRBJ2-7|TRBV4-3|-|-
TGCGCCAGCAGCCAAGAGGCTCTAGCAGGCGAGCAGTACTTC
CASSQEALAGEQYF
>TRBJ2-7|TRBV2|once|-
TGTGCCAGCAAGAGGGAGCGAGACTACGAGCAGTACTTC
CASKRERDYEQYF
>TRBJ2-7|TRBV7-8|-|-
TGTGCCAGCAGTCGACATGGACTCACGAACTATGAGCAGTACTTC
CASSRHGLTNYEQYF
>TRBJ1-1|TRBV30|-|TRBD1
TGTGCCTGGAGTCCCCAAATTCAGGGGGCGGAAGCTTTCTTT
CAWSPQIQGAEAFF
>TRBJ1-5|TRBV6-5|-|-
TGTGCCAGCAGTAAGGAGGGTTGGAATCAGCCCCAGCATTTT
CASSKEGWNQPQHF
>TRBJ1-3|TRBV15|-|-
TGTGCCACCAGCAGAGACCCCCTGGCAGGGTTAGGAGGAAACACCATATATTTT
CATSRDPLAGLGGNTIYF
>TRBJ2-7|TRBV28|-|TRBD1
TGTGCCAGCAGTCCGACAGGGGGCTACTACGAGCAGTACTTC
CASSPTGGYYEQYF
>TRBJ2-7|TRBV5-8|-|-
TGTGCCAGCAGCCGGAAGGCTAGCAGACAGTACTTC
CASSRKASRQYF
>TRBJ1-2|TRBV19|-|-
TGTGCCAGTAGTATTGGGGGCTCTGGCTACACCTTC
CASSIGGSGYTF
>TRBJ2-3|TRBV6-4|-|-
TGTGCCAGCAGTGAAAACACAGCCACAGATACGCAGTATTTT
CASSENTATDTQYF
>TRBJ2-7|TRBV19|-|-
TGTGCCAGTAGTCCCGGACAAAAGGGCTACGAGCAGTACTTC
CASSPGQKGYEQYF
>TRBJ2-2|TRBV20-1|-|-
TGCAGTGCTAGAGGACTAAGGGAGCTGTTTTTT
CSARGLRELFF
>TRBJ1-2|TRBV30|-|-
TGTGCCTTACCTAACGGGGAATCCCGGAACTATGGCTACACCTTC
CALPNGESRNYGYTF
>TRBJ2-2|TRBV5-8|-|-
TGTGCCAGCAGAATGGGACACCTGAACACCGGGGAGCTGTTTTTT
CASRMGHLNTGELFF
>TRBJ2-3|TRBV5-6|-|TRBD2
TGTGCCAGCAGCTCCCGCGGGGGGGTAGTGGATACGCAGTATTTT
CASSSRGGVVDTQYF
>TRBJ2-1|TRBV27|-|TRBD2
TGTGCCAGCAGCCGACTAGCGGGAGCACTCTACAATGAGCAGTTCTTC
CASSRLAGALYNEQFF
>TRBJ1-2|TRBV14|once|-
TGTGCCAGCAGCCAAGATGGCCAGCAGGTTAACTATGGCTACACCTTC
CASSQDGQQVNYGYTF
>TRBJ1-1|TRBV9|-|TRBD1
TGTGCCAGCAGCGTATGGGACAGGGGTAGAAACACTGAAGCTTTCTTT
CASSVWDRGRNTEAFF
>TRBJ2-5|TRBV6-5|-|TRBD1
TGTGCCAGCAGTTACATTCGACAGGGGAAAAAAGAGACCCAGTACTTC
CASSYIRQGKKETQYF
>TRBJ1-5|TRBV3-1/TRBV3-2|-|TRBD1
TGTGCCAGCAGCCCATGGACAGGACGTGTCAATCAGCCCCAGCATTTT
CASSPWTGRVNQPQHF
>TRBJ1-3|TRBV18|-|TRBD1
TGTGCCAGCTCACTCGGACAGGCCCGAAACACCATATATTTT
CASSLGQARNTIYF
>TRBJ2-5|TRBV5-1|-|-
TGCGCCAGCACCGACAGTCAAGAGACCCAGTACTTC
CASTDSQETQYF
>TRBJ1-5|TRBV27|-|-
TGTGCCAGCAGTTTATCGGCAGGGAACAATCAGCCCCAGCATTTT
CASSLSAGNNQPQHF
>TRBJ2-1|TRBV13|few|TRBD1
TGTGCCAGCAGCTTAAGCCCAGGGGGTTTCTCCTACAATGAGCAGTTCTTC
CASSLSPGGFSYNEQFF
>TRBJ2-2|TRBV28|-|TRBD1
TGTGCCAGCAGCCGCGACAGGGGAAGGACCGGGGAGCTGTTTTTT
CASSRDRGRTGELFF
>TRBJ1-2|TRBV11-2|-|-
TGTGCCAGCAGCCTGGACAGTGCCTATGGCTACACCTTC
CASSLDSAYGYTF
>TRBJ2-4|TRBV11-2|-|-
TGTGCCAGCAGAGGCTATCGGGGTGGCAGGGGAAAAAACATTCAGTACTTC
CASRGYRGGRGKNIQYF
>TRBJ1-2|TRBV7-3|few|TRBD1
TGTGCCAGCAGCTCCTCGGGACAGGGGAATGGCTACACCTTC
CASSSSGQGNGYTF
>TRBJ2-1|TRBV20-1|-|-
TGCAGTGCTAGAGAGGAGGTTGAGCAGTTCTTC
CSAREEVEQFF
>TRBJ2-3|TRBV6-5|-|TRBD2
TGTGCCACCAAGACTAGCGGGTCCACAGATACGCAGTATTTT
CATKTSGSTDTQYF
>TRBJ2-6|TRBV5-6|-|-
TGTGCCAGCAGACCTACAGGGGGGGCCTTTGGGGCCAACGTCCTGACTTTC
CASRPTGGAFGANVLTF
>TRBJ1-1|TRBV7-8|-|-
TGTGCCAGCAGCCCCCTTCGGGACACTGAAGCTTTCTTT
CASSPLRDTEAFF
>TRBJ2-2|TRBV7-6|-|TRBD2
TGTGCCAGCAGAGCCGGTTCTAGCGGAGGTGGGGTTCTGGAGCTGTTTTTT
CASRAGSSGGGVLELFF
>TRBJ2-1|TRBV7-9|-|TRBD2
TGTGCCAGCAGCTCACAAGCGGGAGTTGCCTACAATGAGCAGTTCTTC
CASSSQAGVAYNEQFF
>TRBJ2-2|TRBV12-3/TRBV12-4|-|-
TGTGCCAGCAGCCTCGTCCCCGGGGAGCTGTTTTTT
CASSLVPGELFF
>TRBJ1-4|TRBV5-1|once|TRBD1
TGCGCCAGCAGCCGGGACAGGGGCGGCGAAAAACTGTTTTTT
CASSRDRGGEKLFF